This is a list of T cell receptor beta chains from one sample in a study of blood T cell repertoires in COVID-19. Here immunoSEQ multiplex PCR was the method, and the copy in TCRdb shows in-frame clones only, minus some. Of a few hundred thousand clones in the sample, around 91% were seen once. The sample taken for sequencing was PBMCs or T cells enriched from blood (not recorded which). These receptors came from a woman between 18 and 30 years old in a cohort exposed to, infected with or recovered from COVID-19 (not recorded which). CDR3s include the opening cysteine and the closing phenylalanine or tryptophan. A D gene is named only where the DNA matches it firmly. The size of a clone is reported for some rows only, either as once, few or many, or as a class for expanded clones.

D: TRBD1
size: -
V: TRBV6-1
J: TRBJ1-6
DNA: TGTGCCAGCAGTGAAGCGCTTGACAGGGATAATTCACCCCTCCACTTT
CDR3: CASSEALDRDNSPLHF

D: -
size: -
V: TRBV11-2
J: TRBJ1-2
DNA: TGTGCCAGCAGCTCCGAGGGCTATGGCTACACCTTC
CDR3: CASSSEGYGYTF

D: -
size: -
V: TRBV7-6
J: TRBJ1-1
DNA: TGTGCCAGCAGCTCTATAGTTGACACTGAAGCTTTCTTT
CDR3: CASSSIVDTEAFF

D: TRBD1
size: -
V: TRBV11-3
J: TRBJ1-6
DNA: TGTGCCAGCAGCGTAGGACAGGCGTATAATTCACCCCTCCACTTT
CDR3: CASSVGQAYNSPLHF

D: TRBD1
size: -
V: TRBV28
J: TRBJ1-1
DNA: TGTGCCAGCAGCCGCGCTCTCATGGGACAGGGGCCTAAGAACACTGAAGCTTTCTTT
CDR3: CASSRALMGQGPKNTEAFF

D: TRBD1
size: few
V: TRBV19
J: TRBJ1-4
DNA: TGTGCCAGTAGTAACAGGTACGCGAAAGGGGGCTTTAATGAAAAACTGTTTTTT
CDR3: CASSNRYAKGGFNEKLFF

D: -
size: -
V: TRBV5-8
J: TRBJ1-6
DNA: TGTGCCAGCAGCCCGGGGAATAATTCACCCCTCCACTTT
CDR3: CASSPGNNSPLHF

D: TRBD1
size: -
V: TRBV12-3/TRBV12-4
J: TRBJ2-1
DNA: TGTGCCAGCAGTCTACGGGACAGGTCGGGGCAGTTCTTC
CDR3: CASSLRDRSGQFF

D: TRBD2
size: -
V: TRBV14
J: TRBJ2-7
DNA: TGTGCCAGCAGCCAACACATTACTAGCGGGTCCGAGCAGTACTTC
CDR3: CASSQHITSGSEQYF

D: TRBD1
size: once
V: TRBV2
J: TRBJ1-1
DNA: TGTGCCAGCAGTGAAGCGCTGATCAGGGGGGCTGAAGCTTTCTTT
CDR3: CASSEALIRGAEAFF

D: -
size: -
V: TRBV5-1
J: TRBJ2-2
DNA: TGCGCCAGCAGCTTGGGACCCAGCAGAGGGCCCGGGGAGCTGTTTTTT
CDR3: CASSLGPSRGPGELFF

D: -
size: -
V: TRBV7-7
J: TRBJ1-3
DNA: TGTGCTAGCAGCTTGGGGGGAAGCCTCTCTGGAAACACCATATATTTT
CDR3: CASSLGGSLSGNTIYF

D: TRBD1
size: -
V: TRBV6-5
J: TRBJ2-5
DNA: TGTGCCAGCAGTACAGGGGGCAGTACGCAAGAGACCCAGTACTTC
CDR3: CASSTGGSTQETQYF

D: TRBD1
size: once
V: TRBV4-2
J: TRBJ1-5
DNA: TGTGCCAGCAGCCAAGGGACAGGGTACAATCAGCCCCAGCATTTT
CDR3: CASSQGTGYNQPQHF

D: -
size: -
V: TRBV11-2
J: TRBJ2-6
DNA: TGTGCCAGCAGCTCGAGCTCTGGGGCCAACGTCCTGACTTTC
CDR3: CASSSSSGANVLTF

D: TRBD1
size: once
V: TRBV28
J: TRBJ2-7
DNA: TGTGCCAGCAGTTCCGGACAGGGGGTCTCCTACGAGCAGTACTTC
CDR3: CASSSGQGVSYEQYF

D: TRBD2
size: once
V: TRBV5-1
J: TRBJ2-3
DNA: TGCGCCAGCAGCTACGGGACTAGCGGGGGGGCAGATACGCAGTATTTT
CDR3: CASSYGTSGGADTQYF

D: -
size: -
V: TRBV3-1/TRBV3-2
J: TRBJ1-2
DNA: TGTGCCAGCAGCCAAGGACGAGGAGGCTACACCTTC
CDR3: CASSQGRGGYTF

D: TRBD1
size: -
V: TRBV6-5
J: TRBJ1-3
DNA: TGTGCCAGCGGGACAGGCTCTGGAAACACCATATATTTT
CDR3: CASGTGSGNTIYF

D: TRBD1
size: -
V: TRBV3-1/TRBV3-2
J: TRBJ1-2
DNA: TGTGCCAGCAGCCAAGGGACAGGGGCGTTAAATGGCTACACCTTC
CDR3: CASSQGTGALNGYTF

D: -
size: -
V: TRBV10-1
J: TRBJ2-5
DNA: TGCGCCAGCAGTGAGAGGGGGCAAGAGACCCAGTACTTC
CDR3: CASSERGQETQYF